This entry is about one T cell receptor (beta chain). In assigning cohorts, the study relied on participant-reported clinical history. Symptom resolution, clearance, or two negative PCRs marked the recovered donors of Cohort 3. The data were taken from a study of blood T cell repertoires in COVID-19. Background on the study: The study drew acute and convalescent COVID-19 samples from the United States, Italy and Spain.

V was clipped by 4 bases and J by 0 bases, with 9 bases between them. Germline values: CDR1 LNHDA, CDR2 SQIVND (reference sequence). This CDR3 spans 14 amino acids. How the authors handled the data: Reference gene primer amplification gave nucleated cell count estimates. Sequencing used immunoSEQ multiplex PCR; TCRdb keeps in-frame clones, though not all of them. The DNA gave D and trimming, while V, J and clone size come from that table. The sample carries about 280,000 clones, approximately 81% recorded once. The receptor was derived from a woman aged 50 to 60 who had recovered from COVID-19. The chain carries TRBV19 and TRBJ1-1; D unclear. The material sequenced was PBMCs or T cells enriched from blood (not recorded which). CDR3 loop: CASSTDSVNTEAFF. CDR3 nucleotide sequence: TGTGCCAGTAGTACAGATTCAGTGAACACTGAAGCTTTCTTT.